This TCR beta chain is from a study of control samples from healthy donors and cancer patients. Clones were read by immunoSEQ multiplex PCR, and TCRdb kept only the in-frame ones, dropping some. The data hold about 94,000 clones, with around nine tenths observed a single time. Germline V CDR1 and CDR2: LGHDT, YNNKEL (reference sequence). Trimming pared 7 bases from V and 0 bases from J, leaving 15 bases between. The CDR3 runs to 15 residues. The V and J genes are TRBV3-1 (or the pseudogene TRBV3-2) and TRBJ1-2, with D possibly TRBD1 on 6 matching bases. What was sequenced was blood. The source of this sequence is a woman aged 18-29 years in good health. CDR3 nucleotide sequence: TGTGCCAGCATGCCAGGGGCTTTAGCTAACTATGGCTACACCTTC. It yields the protein CASMPGALANYGYTF.